The T cell receptor (beta chain) described here comes from a study of PD-1 blockade in classical Hodgkin lymphoma. Study information: Patients were administered nivolumab (3 mg/kg intravenously) every 2 weeks.

Whole-study results and caveats: At baseline, newly diagnosed patients reportedly showed less TCR diversity than healthy donors. Individuals initiating nivolumab under 1 year after ASCT were excluded. Repertoire differences have undefined causes, possibly disease activity or prior therapy.

The germline gives CDR1 MDHEN, CDR2 SYDVKM. The CDR3 has 15 amino acids. V lost 3 bases and J lost 7; bases outside the gene matches: 6. With respect to this clone: The antigen remains undetermined.

The assay was immunoSEQ multiplex PCR, and TCRdb's table has in-frame clones only and misses some. The table has approximately 89,000 clones, over 70% seen once. Every patient experienced relapse after autologous stem cell transplantation, and brentuximab vedotin exposure varied. The origin of this receptor is a human donor with classical Hodgkin lymphoma. Source: peripheral blood mononuclear cells (PBMCs), taken at baseline. This sequence joins TRBV28 and TRBJ2-1; 10 nucleotides line up with TRBD2. CDR3 amino acids: CASSFLAGVGNEQFF. Here the CDR3 DNA reads TGTGCCAGCAGTTTCCTAGCGGGAGTGGGGAATGAGCAGTTCTTC.